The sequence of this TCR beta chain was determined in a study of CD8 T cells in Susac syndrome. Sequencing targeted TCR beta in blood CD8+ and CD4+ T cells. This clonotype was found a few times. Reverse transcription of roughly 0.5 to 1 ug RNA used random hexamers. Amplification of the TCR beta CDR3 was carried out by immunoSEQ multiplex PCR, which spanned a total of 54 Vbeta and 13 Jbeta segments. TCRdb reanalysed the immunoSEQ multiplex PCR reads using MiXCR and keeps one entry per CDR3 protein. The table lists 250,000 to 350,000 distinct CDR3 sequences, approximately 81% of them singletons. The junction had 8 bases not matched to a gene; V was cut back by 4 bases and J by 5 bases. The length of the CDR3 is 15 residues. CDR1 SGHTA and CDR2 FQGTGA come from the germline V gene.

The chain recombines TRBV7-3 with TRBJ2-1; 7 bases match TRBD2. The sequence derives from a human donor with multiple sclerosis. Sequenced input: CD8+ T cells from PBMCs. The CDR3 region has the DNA TGTGCCAGCAGCTCCAACCGGGACTATCACAATGAGCAGTTCTTC. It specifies CASSSNRDYHNEQFF.